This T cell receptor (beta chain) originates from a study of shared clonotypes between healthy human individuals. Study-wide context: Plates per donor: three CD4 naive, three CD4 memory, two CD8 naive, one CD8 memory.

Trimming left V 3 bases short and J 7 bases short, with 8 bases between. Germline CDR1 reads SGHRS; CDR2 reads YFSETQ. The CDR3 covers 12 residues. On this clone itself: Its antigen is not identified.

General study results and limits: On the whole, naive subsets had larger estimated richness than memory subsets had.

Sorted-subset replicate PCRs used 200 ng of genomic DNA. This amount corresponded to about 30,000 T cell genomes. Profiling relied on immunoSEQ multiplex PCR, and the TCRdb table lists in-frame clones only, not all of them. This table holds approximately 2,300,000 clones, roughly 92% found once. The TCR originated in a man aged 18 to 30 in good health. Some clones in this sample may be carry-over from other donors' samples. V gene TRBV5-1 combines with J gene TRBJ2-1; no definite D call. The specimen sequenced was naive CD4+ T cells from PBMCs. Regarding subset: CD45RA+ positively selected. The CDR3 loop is CASSSGENEQFF. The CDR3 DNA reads TGCGCCAGCAGCTCCGGAGAGAATGAGCAGTTCTTC.